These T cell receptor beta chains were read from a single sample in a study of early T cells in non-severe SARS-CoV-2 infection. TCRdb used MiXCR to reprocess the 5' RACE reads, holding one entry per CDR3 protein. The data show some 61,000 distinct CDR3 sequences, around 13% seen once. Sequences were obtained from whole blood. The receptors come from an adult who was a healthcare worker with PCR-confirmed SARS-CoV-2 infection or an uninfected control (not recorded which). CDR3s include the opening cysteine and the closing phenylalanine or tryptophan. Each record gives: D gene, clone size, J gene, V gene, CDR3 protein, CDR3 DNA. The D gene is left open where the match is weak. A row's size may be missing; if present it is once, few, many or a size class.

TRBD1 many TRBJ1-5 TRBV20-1 CSGLTGGRNQPQHF TGCAGTGGATTAACAGGGGGTCGAAATCAGCCCCAGCATTTT
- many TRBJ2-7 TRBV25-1 CASRAGASSYEQYF TGTGCCAGCAGAGCAGGGGCCAGCTCCTACGAGCAGTACTTC
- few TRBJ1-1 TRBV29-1 CSGHRGFNTEAFF TGCAGCGGGCATAGAGGCTTCAACACTGAAGCTTTCTTT
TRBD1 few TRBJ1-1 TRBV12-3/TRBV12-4 CASRLTGGVAEAFF TGTGCCAGCAGGTTGACAGGGGGGGTCGCTGAAGCTTTCTTT
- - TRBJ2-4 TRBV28 CASGNMKNIQYF TGTGCCAGCGGAAATATGAAAAACATTCAGTACTTC
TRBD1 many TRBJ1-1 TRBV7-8 CASSVNRDRRRRAFF TGTGCCAGCAGCGTGAACCGGGACAGAAGGAGGAGGGCTTTCTTT
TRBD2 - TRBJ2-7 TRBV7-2 CASSRVAGGREQYF TGTGCCAGCAGCCGGGTAGCGGGAGGCCGTGAGCAGTACTTC
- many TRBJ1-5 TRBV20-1 CSASQGSNQPQHF TGCAGTGCTAGTCAGGGCTCCAATCAGCCCCAGCATTTT
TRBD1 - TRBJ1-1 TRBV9 CASSVAGTANTEAFF TGTGCCAGCAGCGTAGCTGGGACAGCGAACACTGAAGCTTTCTTT
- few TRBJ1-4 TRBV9 CASSVGDGRYEKLFF TGTGCCAGCAGCGTAGGGGACGGACGATATGAAAAACTGTTTTTT
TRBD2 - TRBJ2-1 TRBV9 CASSVENGGVAGNNEQFF TGTGCCAGCAGCGTAGAGAATGGCGGGGTAGCGGGGAACAATGAGCAGTTCTTC